This T cell receptor beta chain appears in the sequencing data of a study of CD8+ T cells in alopecia areata. Worth noting for this clone: What it binds is not known.

The treatment denotes: oral pan-JAK inhibitor, 5-10 mg twice daily. As the sequencing template, cDNA was produced by extracting RNA and reverse transcribing it. Sequenced by immunoSEQ multiplex PCR; TCRdb stores in-frame clones only, minus some. The sample lists 180,000 or so clones; approximately 51% were seen once. Study-level findings and limits: Tofacitinib significantly decreased scalp clonality and expanded CD8+ clones among top 100. More clonal than normal scalp was lesional scalp, particularly alopecia totalis/universalis.

This CDR3 has 15 amino acids. The ends were cut back, 6 bases at V and 2 bases at J, with 14 bases in the middle. Germline CDR1 reads SGHAT; CDR2 reads FQNNGV. The sequenced sample was CD8+ T cells sorted from blood, obtained around week 54, from a patient treated with tofacitinib. This clonotype originated in a human donor with alopecia areata. The chain is built from TRBV11-2 and TRBJ2-1, with D hard to call. The CDR3 DNA reads as TGTGCCAGCAGTGGTTGGCGTGAAACCTACAATGAGCAGTTCTTC. Translation: CASSGWRETYNEQFF.